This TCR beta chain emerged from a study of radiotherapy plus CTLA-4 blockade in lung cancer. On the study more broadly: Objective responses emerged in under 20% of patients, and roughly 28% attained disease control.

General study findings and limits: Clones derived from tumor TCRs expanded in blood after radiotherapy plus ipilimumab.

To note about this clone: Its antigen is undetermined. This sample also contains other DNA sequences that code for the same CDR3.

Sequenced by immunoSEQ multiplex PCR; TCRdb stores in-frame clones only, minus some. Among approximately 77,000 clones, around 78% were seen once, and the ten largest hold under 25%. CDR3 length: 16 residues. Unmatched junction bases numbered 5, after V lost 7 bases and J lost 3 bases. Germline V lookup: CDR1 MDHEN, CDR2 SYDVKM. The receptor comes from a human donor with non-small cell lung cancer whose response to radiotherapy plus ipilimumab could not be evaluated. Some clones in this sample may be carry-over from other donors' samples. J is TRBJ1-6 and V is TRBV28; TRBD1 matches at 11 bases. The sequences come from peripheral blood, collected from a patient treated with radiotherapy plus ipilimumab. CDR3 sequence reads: CASNPGQGGYNSPLHF. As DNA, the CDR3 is TGTGCCAGCAACCCGGGACAGGGGGGCTATAATTCACCCCTCCACTTT.